This TCR beta chain was captured in a study of T cell responses to AZD1222 COVID-19 vaccine. TCRdb keeps only in-frame clones here, not all; method: immunoSEQ multiplex PCR. The data contain approximately 150,000 clones, roughly 92% of them singletons. The sequence was obtained from an adult in good health. The source was peripheral blood, collected on day 0 of AZD1222 vaccination.

CDR3 sequence (DNA): TGTGCCAGCAGTTCTAGCGAGGGCTCCTACAATGAGCAGTTCTTC. Protein: CASSSSEGSYNEQFF. V usage is TRBV27 and J usage is TRBJ2-1; the D gene is possibly TRBD2 (6 bases). CDR1 is MNHEY and CDR2 is SMNVEV in the germline V gene (reference sequence). The V end lost 4 bases, the J end lost 0 bases, and 10 bases lay between the germline ends. The CDR3 is made up of 15 amino acids.